This T cell receptor (beta chain) was sequenced for a study of T cells after yellow fever vaccination. Germline-derived CDR1 and CDR2 are ENHRY and SYGVKD. CDR3 length: 15 residues. Trimming took off 6 bases at V and 2 bases at J, with 13 bases between the two ends. 5'RACE template switching produced TCR cDNA carrying a universal primer site and UMIs. Each CDR3 protein gets one entry after TCRdb re-called the 5' RACE reads with MiXCR. The top ten hold around 17% of the sample, which has 400,000 or so distinct CDR3 sequences, approximately 19% seen once. This clonotype was seen a handful of times. The antigen remains undetermined. Study-wide points: The booster saw the reappearance of most primary-vaccination clones (approximately 97% CD4, about 85% CD8).

This chain links TRBV10-3 with TRBJ2-2; maybe TRBD2 (6 bases). This TCR was recovered from a man between 18 and 35 years old who received the YFV17D yellow fever vaccine. The source material was PBMCs, sampled before the yellow fever booster vaccination. CDR3 sequence: CAIRRASENTGELFF. CDR3 in DNA: TGTGCCATCAGGCGGGCTAGCGAAAACACCGGGGAGCTGTTTTTT.